Listed below are T cell receptor beta chains from one sample, sequenced in a study of cytomegalovirus exposure and HLA in healthy donors. The table came from immunoSEQ multiplex PCR; TCRdb's copy has only in-frame clones and leaves some out. The repertoire holds 100,000 to 150,000 clones, with over 60% as singletons. Sequenced: PBMCs. These receptors were obtained from a female donor in good health and CMV-seronegative. CDR3s include the opening cysteine and the closing phenylalanine or tryptophan. The D gene is left open where the match is weak. The size entry is marked missing in some rows and otherwise reads once, few, many or a size class.

j_call	v_call	cdr3_length	d_call	clone_size	cdr3_nt	cdr3_aa
TRBJ1-6	TRBV6-5	14	TRBD1	few	TGTGCCAGCAGGTATACAGGGGGCAGTTCACCCCTCCACTTT	CASRYTGGSSPLHF
TRBJ2-7	TRBV7-7	15	.	.	TGTGCCAGCAGCTTAGAACCGGGAGTCTCCTACGAGCAGTACTTC	CASSLEPGVSYEQYF
TRBJ1-1	TRBV7-3	15	.	.	TGTGCCAGCAGCTTAACCCGCGGGATGGCCACTGAAGCTTTCTTT	CASSLTRGMATEAFF
TRBJ2-1	TRBV5-1	14	.	.	TGCGCCAGCAGCTCACAGACAGCTACGGATGAGCAGTTCTTC	CASSSQTATDEQFF
TRBJ1-6	TRBV6-5	15	TRBD1	.	TGTGCCAGCAGGACAGGGGCGACGCCGGGGTCACCCCTCCACTTT	CASRTGATPGSPLHF
TRBJ2-1	TRBV28	16	TRBD1	.	TGTGCCAGCGTCGGTGCCGGGACAGGGGTAAGAAATGAGCAGTTCTTC	CASVGAGTGVRNEQFF
TRBJ1-1	TRBV28	14	TRBD1	.	TGTGCCAGCAGGACAGGGGGCGAGAGGGGTGAAGCTTTCTTT	CASRTGGERGEAFF
TRBJ2-2	TRBV10-2	14	.	.	TGCGCCAGCAGGAACAGGGGGGGTACGGGGGAGCTGTTTTTT	CASRNRGGTGELFF
TRBJ2-5	TRBV11-3	15	.	few	TGTGCCAGCAGCCGGGGGGGCAGGGGGGACGAGACCCAGTACTTC	CASSRGGRGDETQYF
TRBJ2-7	TRBV7-8	16	TRBD1	.	TGTGCCAGCAGCTTTAGTTGGACAGGAATATCCTACGAGCAGTACTTC	CASSFSWTGISYEQYF
TRBJ1-5	TRBV2	15	TRBD1	.	TGTGCCAGCAGCGCGGGACAGGGTGGAAATCAGCCCCAGCATTTT	CASSAGQGGNQPQHF
TRBJ2-7	TRBV7-6	13	.	.	TGTGCCAGCAGCTCACCTAATTCCTACGAGCAGTACTTC	CASSSPNSYEQYF
TRBJ1-6	TRBV5-1	14	TRBD1	.	TGCGCCAGCAGCTTGAGACAGGGAAATTCACCCCTCCACTTT	CASSLRQGNSPLHF
TRBJ2-5	TRBV2	15	.	.	TGTGCCAGCAGTGAAGAGGCCAGACGGAGGGAGACCCAGTACTTC	CASSEEARRRETQYF
TRBJ2-7	TRBV2	11	.	.	TGTGCCAGCTCTACGGGCTACGAGCAGTACTTC	CASSTGYEQYF
TRBJ1-6	TRBV30	16	TRBD1	.	TGTGCCTGGAGTGGACAGGGGACCGGTTCTCATTCACCCCTCCACTTT	CAWSGQGTGSHSPLHF
TRBJ2-1	TRBV28	14	.	.	TGTGCCAGCAGCTCCGTCCTAGTTAGCAATGAGCAGTTCTTC	CASSSVLVSNEQFF
TRBJ2-3	TRBV7-9	13	.	.	TGTGCCAGCAGCGAGATCGGCACAGATACGCAGTATTTT	CASSEIGTDTQYF
TRBJ2-1	TRBV19	15	TRBD1	.	TGTGCCACCTCAGAGACCGGGACAGGGCGTACTGAGCAGTTCTTC	CATSETGTGRTEQFF
TRBJ1-2	TRBV28	12	.	.	TGTGCCAGCAGTTTATCCTCCTATGGCTACACCTTC	CASSLSSYGYTF
TRBJ1-1	TRBV5-1	17	TRBD1	few	TGCGCCAGCAGCGCGGACAGGGGGATGTTGAGGAACACTGAAGCTTTCTTT	CASSADRGMLRNTEAFF
TRBJ1-5	TRBV19	15	.	few	TGTGCCAGTACCCTGAGGGGGAACGGCAATCAGCCCCAGCATTTT	CASTLRGNGNQPQHF
TRBJ1-6	TRBV7-3	13	.	.	TGTGCCAGCAGCTTTGAGCGAAATTCACCCCTCCACTTT	CASSFERNSPLHF
TRBJ1-3	TRBV7-8	11	TRBD1	.	TGTGCCAGCTCAGGGGGACGCACCATATATTTT	CASSGGRTIYF
TRBJ1-4	TRBV28	12	.	.	TGTGCCAGCAACCCAATCGGTGAAAAACTGTTTTTT	CASNPIGEKLFF
TRBJ2-1	TRBV6-1	15	TRBD2	once	TGTGCCAGCAACCCACTAGCGGGAGTTTACAATGAGCAGTTCTTC	CASNPLAGVYNEQFF
TRBJ2-7	TRBV27	15	TRBD1	.	TGTGCCAGCAGACAACCGGGACAGGGGAACCACGAGCAGTACTTC	CASRQPGQGNHEQYF
TRBJ2-5	TRBV29-1	13	.	.	TGCAGCGCCCGACCCGCTGGGGAGCGGACCCAGTACTTC	CSARPAGERTQYF
TRBJ2-7	TRBV5-1	14	TRBD1	.	TGCGCCAGCAGCTTGAACTCAGGGGGCTACGAGCAGTACTTC	CASSLNSGGYEQYF
TRBJ1-2	TRBV2	14	.	.	TGTGCCAGCCAAGGGGAGGGGATTGTGAATGGCTACACCTTC	CASQGEGIVNGYTF
TRBJ2-1	TRBV2	17	TRBD2	few	TGTGCCTGGGGACTAGCGGTAAGAGGAGGCTCCTACAATGAGCAGTTCTTC	CAWGLAVRGGSYNEQFF
TRBJ2-7	TRBV7-9	12	TRBD1	.	TGTGCTAGCAGCGAGACAGGGGACGAGCAGTACTTC	CASSETGDEQYF
TRBJ2-7	TRBV7-9	13	TRBD1	.	TGTGCCAGCAGCTTGACAGGGGGCTACGAGCAGTACTTC	CASSLTGGYEQYF
TRBJ1-2	TRBV2	13	.	few	TGTGCCAGCAGGGAACAGGACAATCGGGGCTACACCTTC	CASREQDNRGYTF
TRBJ1-2	TRBV27	14	TRBD1	.	TGTGCCAGCAGTTTAACCGACAGGGGCTATGGCTACACCTTC	CASSLTDRGYGYTF
TRBJ2-3	TRBV7-9	14	TRBD1	.	TGTGCCAGCAGCAAGGGACAGGGGACAGATACGCAGTATTTT	CASSKGQGTDTQYF
TRBJ1-6	TRBV5-1	13	.	.	TGCGCCAGCAGCTTCACGGTCAAGGAGGGCCTCCACTTT	CASSFTVKEGLHF
TRBJ2-1	TRBV19	12	.	.	TGTGCCACCTCCCGGGGGGCCGGTGAGCAGTTCTTC	CATSRGAGEQFF
TRBJ1-6	TRBV5-6	16	TRBD1	.	TGTGCCAGCAGCTTCGCGGACAGGGGTAGGAATTCACCCCTCCACTTT	CASSFADRGRNSPLHF
TRBJ1-2	TRBV4-1	18	.	.	TGCGCCAGCAGCCAAGAGGGGATGTCGGGGGGGCGCACCTATGGCTACACCTTC	CASSQEGMSGGRTYGYTF
TRBJ2-1	TRBV6-5	14	TRBD2	.	TGTGCCACTGCCCTAGCGGGAGAAAGGAACGAGCAGTTCTTC	CATALAGERNEQFF
TRBJ1-1	TRBV5-1	14	.	.	TGCGCCAGCAGCGCAGGGGCCGAGAACACTGAAGCTTTCTTT	CASSAGAENTEAFF
TRBJ1-4	TRBV2	14	.	.	TGTGCCAGCACCGCGGGGGGAATTAATGAAAAACTGTTTTTT	CASTAGGINEKLFF
TRBJ1-3	TRBV30	15	.	few	TGTGCCTGGAGTGTACGTGCGTGGTCGGGAAACACCATATATTTT	CAWSVRAWSGNTIYF
TRBJ2-7	TRBV27	14	TRBD1	once	TGTGCCAGCAGTTTAACGGACAGGGTCCACGAGCAGTACTTC	CASSLTDRVHEQYF
TRBJ1-1	TRBV5-5	13	.	.	TGTGCCAGCAGCCCTGGCCCGAACACTGAAGCTTTCTTT	CASSPGPNTEAFF
TRBJ2-7	TRBV11-2	14	.	.	TGTGCCAGCAGCTTAGATTCGGTCGACTGGGAGCAGTACTTC	CASSLDSVDWEQYF
TRBJ2-2	TRBV11-2	16	.	.	TGTGCCAGCAGCTTAGGGGCGGGGGCGCCGGCCGGGGAGCTGTTTTTT	CASSLGAGAPAGELFF
TRBJ1-1	TRBV29-1	11	.	.	TGCAGCGTTGACGGGGGAACTGAAGCTTTCTTT	CSVDGGTEAFF
TRBJ2-7	TRBV18	14	.	.	TGTGCCAGCTCACCCCGGACAGGGAGGGACGAGCAGTACTTC	CASSPRTGRDEQYF
TRBJ2-7	TRBV9	15	TRBD2	.	TGTGCCAGCAGCGACCAGGGACTAGCGGGAGGCGAGCAGTACTTC	CASSDQGLAGGEQYF
TRBJ2-7	TRBV4-2	15	.	few	TGTGCCAGCAGCCAAGGGCTTCGGAGCTCCTACGAGCAGTACTTC	CASSQGLRSSYEQYF
TRBJ2-3	TRBV7-2	16	.	once	TGTGCCAGCAGCCGACAACTAGCTTTTCGCACAGATACGCAGTATTTT	CASSRQLAFRTDTQYF
TRBJ2-7	TRBV5-1	16	TRBD2	.	TGCGCCAGCAGCTTGGACCTCCTAGCGGGAGCAGATGAGCAGTACTTC	CASSLDLLAGADEQYF
TRBJ2-7	TRBV2	17	.	.	TGTGCCAGCAGTGGAAATAGGGGTCCACTAGCTTCCTACGAGCAGTACTTC	CASSGNRGPLASYEQYF